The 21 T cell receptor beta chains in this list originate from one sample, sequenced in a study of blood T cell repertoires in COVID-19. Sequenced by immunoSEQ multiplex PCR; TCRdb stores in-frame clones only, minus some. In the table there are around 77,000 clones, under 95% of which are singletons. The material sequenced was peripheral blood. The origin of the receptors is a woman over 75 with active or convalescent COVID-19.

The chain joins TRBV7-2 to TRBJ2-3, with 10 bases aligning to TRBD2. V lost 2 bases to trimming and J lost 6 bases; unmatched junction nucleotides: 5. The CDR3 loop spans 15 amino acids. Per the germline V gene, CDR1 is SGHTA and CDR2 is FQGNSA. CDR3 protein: CASSLPSGGSDTQYF. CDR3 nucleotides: TGTGCCAGCAGCTTACCTAGCGGGGGCTCCGATACGCAGTATTTT.

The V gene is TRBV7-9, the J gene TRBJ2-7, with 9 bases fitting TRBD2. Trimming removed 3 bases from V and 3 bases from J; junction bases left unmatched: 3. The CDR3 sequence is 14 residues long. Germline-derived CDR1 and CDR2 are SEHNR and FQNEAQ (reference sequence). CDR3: CASSFAGGIYEQYF. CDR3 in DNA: TGTGCCAGCAGCTTTGCGGGGGGGATCTACGAGCAGTACTTC.

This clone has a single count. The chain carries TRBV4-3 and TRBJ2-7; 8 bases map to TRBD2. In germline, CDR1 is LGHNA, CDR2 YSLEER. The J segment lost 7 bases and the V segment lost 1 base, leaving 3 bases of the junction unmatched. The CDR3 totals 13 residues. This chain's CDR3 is CASSQGGGREQYF. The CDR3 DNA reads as TGCGCCAGCAGCCAAGGGGGCGGGAGGGAGCAGTACTTC.

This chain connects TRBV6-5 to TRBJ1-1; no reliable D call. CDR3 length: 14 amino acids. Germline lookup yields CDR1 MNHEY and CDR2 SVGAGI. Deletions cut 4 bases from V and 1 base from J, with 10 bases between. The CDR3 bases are TGTGCCAGCAGTTTCTCCCCGGGGAACACTGAAGCTTTCTTT. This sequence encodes CASSFSPGNTEAFF.

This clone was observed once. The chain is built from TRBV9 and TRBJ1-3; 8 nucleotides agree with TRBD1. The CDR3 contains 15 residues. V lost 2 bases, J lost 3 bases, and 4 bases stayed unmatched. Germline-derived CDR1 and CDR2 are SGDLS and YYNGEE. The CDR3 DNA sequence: TGTGCCAGCAGCGTGCAGGGGGCGGATGGAAACACCATATATTTT. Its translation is CASSVQGADGNTIYF.

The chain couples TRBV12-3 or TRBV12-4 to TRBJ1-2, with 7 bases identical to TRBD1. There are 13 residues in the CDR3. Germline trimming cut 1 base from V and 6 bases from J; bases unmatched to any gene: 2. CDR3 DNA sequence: TGTGCCAGCAGTTTAGGACAGGGAAATGGCTACACCTTC. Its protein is CASSLGQGNGYTF.

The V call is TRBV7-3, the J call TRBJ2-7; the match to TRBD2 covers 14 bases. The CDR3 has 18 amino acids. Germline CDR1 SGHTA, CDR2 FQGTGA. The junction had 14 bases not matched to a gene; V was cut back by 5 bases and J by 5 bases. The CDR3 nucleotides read TGTGCCAGCAGCCTGGGGACTAGCGGGGGACGGCCGGATCACGAGCAGTACTTC. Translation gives CASSLGTSGGRPDHEQYF.

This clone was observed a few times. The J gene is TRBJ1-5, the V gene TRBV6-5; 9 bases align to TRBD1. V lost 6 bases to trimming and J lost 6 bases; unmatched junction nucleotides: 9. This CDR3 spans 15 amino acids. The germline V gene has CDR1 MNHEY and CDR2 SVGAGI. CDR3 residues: CASSPDRGNVQPQHF. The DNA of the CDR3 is TGTGCCAGCAGCCCCGACAGGGGGAATGTTCAGCCCCAGCATTTT.

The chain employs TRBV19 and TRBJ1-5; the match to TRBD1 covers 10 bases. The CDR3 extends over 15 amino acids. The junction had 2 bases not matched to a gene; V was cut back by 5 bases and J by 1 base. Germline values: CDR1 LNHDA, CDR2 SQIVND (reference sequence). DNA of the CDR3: TGTGCCAGTAGTCGGGACAGGGGAAGCAATCAGCCCCAGCATTTT. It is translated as CASSRDRGSNQPQHF.

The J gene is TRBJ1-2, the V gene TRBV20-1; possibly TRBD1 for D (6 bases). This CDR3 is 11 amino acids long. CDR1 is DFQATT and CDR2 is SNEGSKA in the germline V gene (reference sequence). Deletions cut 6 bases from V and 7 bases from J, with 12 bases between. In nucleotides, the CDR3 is TGCAGTGCCCATAGGGGGGGTGGCTACACCTTC. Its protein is CSAHRGGGYTF.

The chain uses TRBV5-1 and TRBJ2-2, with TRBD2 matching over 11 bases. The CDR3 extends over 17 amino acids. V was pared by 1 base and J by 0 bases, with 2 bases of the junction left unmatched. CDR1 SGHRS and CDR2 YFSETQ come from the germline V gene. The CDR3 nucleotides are TGCGCCAGCAGCTTGACTAGCGGGGGCCCGAACACCGGGGAGCTGTTTTTT. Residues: CASSLTSGGPNTGELFF. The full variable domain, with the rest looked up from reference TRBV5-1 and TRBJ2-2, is KAGVTQTPRYLIKTRGQQVTLSCSPISGHRSVSWYQQTPGQGLQFLFEYFSETQRNKGNFPGRFSGRQFSNSRSEMNVSTLELGDSALYLCASSLTSGGPNTGELFFGEGSRLTVL.

The CDR3 here is CASSLRLGTGGDYGYTF. Written as DNA, the CDR3 is TGTGCCAGCAGCTTACGTCTCGGGACAGGCGGAGACTATGGCTACACCTTC. The chain couples TRBV7-2 to TRBJ1-2, with 8 bases lining up with TRBD1. The CDR3 totals 17 residues. The J segment lost 3 bases and the V segment lost 2 bases, leaving 11 bases of the junction unmatched. Germline CDR1 and CDR2: SGHTA and FQGNSA.

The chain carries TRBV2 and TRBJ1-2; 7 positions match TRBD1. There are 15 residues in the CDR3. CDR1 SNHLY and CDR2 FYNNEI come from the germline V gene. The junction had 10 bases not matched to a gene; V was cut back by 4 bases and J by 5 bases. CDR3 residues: CASSGDRSSVYGYTF. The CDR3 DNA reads TGTGCCAGCAGTGGGGACAGATCCTCCGTATATGGCTACACCTTC.

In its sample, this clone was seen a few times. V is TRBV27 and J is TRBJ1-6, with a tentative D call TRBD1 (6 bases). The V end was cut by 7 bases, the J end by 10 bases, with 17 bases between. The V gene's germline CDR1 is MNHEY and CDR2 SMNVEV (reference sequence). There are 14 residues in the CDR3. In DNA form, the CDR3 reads TGTGCCAGCACCGCGGGGGGCGCCTCCTCACCCCTCCACTTT. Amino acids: CASTAGGASSPLHF.

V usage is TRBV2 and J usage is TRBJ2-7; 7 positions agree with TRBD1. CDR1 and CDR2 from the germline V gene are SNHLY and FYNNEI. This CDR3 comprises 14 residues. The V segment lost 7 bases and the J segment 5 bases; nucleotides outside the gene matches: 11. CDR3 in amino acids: CASIGQDFLHEQYF. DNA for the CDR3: TGTGCCAGCATCGGACAGGATTTCCTCCACGAGCAGTACTTC.

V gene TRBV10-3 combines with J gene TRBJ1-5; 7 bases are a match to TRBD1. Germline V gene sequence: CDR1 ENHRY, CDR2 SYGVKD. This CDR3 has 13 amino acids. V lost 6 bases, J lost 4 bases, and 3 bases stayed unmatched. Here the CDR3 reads CAIRGTVNQPQHF. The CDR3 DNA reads TGTGCCATCAGGGGGACAGTTAATCAGCCCCAGCATTTT.

The chain's CDR3 is CASSLDGASVGGTQYF. The CDR3 coding sequence is TGTGCCAGCAGCTTAGATGGTGCGTCAGTCGGCGGGACCCAGTACTTC. This sequence joins TRBV7-6 and TRBJ2-5, with no clear D. V dropped 1 base and J dropped 7 bases, with 19 bases sitting between them. The CDR3 is 16 amino acids. CDR1 SGHVS and CDR2 FNYEAQ come from the germline V gene.

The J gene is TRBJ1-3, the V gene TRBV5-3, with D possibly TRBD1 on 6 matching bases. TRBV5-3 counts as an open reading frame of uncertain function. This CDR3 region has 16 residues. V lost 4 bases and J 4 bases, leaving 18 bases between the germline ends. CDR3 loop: CARSDPTGLAGNTIYF. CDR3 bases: TGTGCCAGAAGCGACCCAACAGGGCTGGCAGGAAACACCATATATTTT.

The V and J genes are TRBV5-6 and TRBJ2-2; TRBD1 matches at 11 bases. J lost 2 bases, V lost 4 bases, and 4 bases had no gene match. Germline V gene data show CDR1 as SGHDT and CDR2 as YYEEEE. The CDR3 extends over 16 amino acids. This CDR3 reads CASSQRTGGNTGELFF. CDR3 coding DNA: TGTGCCAGCAGCCAGAGGACAGGGGGCAACACCGGGGAGCTGTTTTTT.

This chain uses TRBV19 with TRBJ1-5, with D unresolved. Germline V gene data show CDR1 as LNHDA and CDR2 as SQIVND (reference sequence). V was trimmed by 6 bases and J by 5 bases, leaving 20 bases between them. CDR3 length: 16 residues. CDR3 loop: CASRTQEGPGHQPQHF. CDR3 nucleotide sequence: TGTGCCAGTAGAACCCAAGAGGGTCCTGGGCATCAGCCCCAGCATTTT.

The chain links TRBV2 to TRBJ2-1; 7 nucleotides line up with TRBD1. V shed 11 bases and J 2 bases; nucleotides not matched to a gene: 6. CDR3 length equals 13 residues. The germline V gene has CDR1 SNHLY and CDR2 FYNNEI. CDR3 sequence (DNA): TGTGCCCGCTACGGACAGGCCTACAATGAGCAGTTCTTC. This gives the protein CARYGQAYNEQFF.